This T cell receptor beta chain stems from a study of cytomegalovirus exposure and HLA in healthy donors. Amplification used 60 Vbeta primers and 13 Jbeta primers. Assay used: immunoSEQ multiplex PCR; TCRdb lists only in-frame clones, some missing. The sample shows approximately 130,000 clones, about 80% of them seen only once. Trimming took off 4 bases at V and 1 base at J, with 14 bases between the two ends. The length of the CDR3 is 15 residues. Germline V CDR1 and CDR2: SNHLY, FYNNEI. Likely unrecorded immune exposures existed in these nominally healthy donors. About this clone itself: Its antigen is not known.

Whole-study findings and limits: A list of 150 or so TCR beta chains associated with cytomegalovirus was given. Reportedly, cytomegalovirus status was diagnosed with high sensitivity and specificity. As a later analysis showed, a missense DCLRE1C variant was linked to trimming of TCR beta V- and J-genes.

Sequencing was carried out using PBMCs. This clonotype was obtained from a woman aged 45-59 years in good health and CMV-seropositive. The V gene is TRBV2, the J gene TRBJ2-7; D perhaps matches TRBD2 (6 bases). Written as DNA, the CDR3 is TGTGCCAGCAGTGCATCATCGGACTATTCCTACGAGCAGTACTTC. It codes for CASSASSDYSYEQYF.